The TCR beta chain described here comes from a study of radiation and T cells in renal cell carcinoma. Study-wide results and limits: Baseline intratumoral clonotype presence is unknown without pretreatment biopsies.

Time point denoted: baseline pretreatment blood. Treatment reported: 15 Gy SBRT to primary tumor, nephrectomy 4 weeks later. After SBRT, blood was collected at 2 and 4 weeks, plus baseline. This renal cell carcinoma was of the clear cell type. A note on this clone: Its specificity is not known.

The data were produced by immunoSEQ multiplex PCR, yet TCRdb's version contains in-frame clones alone and is incomplete. The sample carries 150,000 or so clones, less than 90% recorded once. The material sequenced was blood, taken from a patient whose treatment included radiotherapy and nephrectomy. This sequence was found in a woman aged 50 to 60 with renal cell carcinoma.

CDR3 loop: CASSPSGATNEKLFF. For the CDR3, the DNA is TGTGCCAGCAGCCCGTCTGGAGCAACTAATGAAAAACTGTTTTTT. The chain uses TRBV28 and TRBJ1-4; no reliable D call. The V gene's germline CDR1 is MDHEN and CDR2 SYDVKM. V lost 6 bases and J 0 bases, leaving 11 bases between the germline ends. The CDR3 extends over 15 amino acids.